The 13 T cell receptor beta chains below were found in one sample sequenced in a study of T cells after yellow fever vaccination. TCRdb ran MiXCR on the 5' RACE reads and lists one entry per CDR3 protein. The sample contains more than 450,000 distinct CDR3 sequences, less than 25% of which appear only once. The sample here was PBMCs, taken more than 20 days after the first yellow fever vaccination. Receptors originate from a young man who received the YFV17D yellow fever vaccine.

This sequence joins TRBV20-1 and TRBJ1-1, with D perhaps TRBD1 (5 bases). V lost 6 bases to trimming and J lost 3 bases, with 11 bases between them. This CDR3 has 12 amino acids. CDR1 DFQATT and CDR2 SNEGSKA come from the germline V gene (reference sequence). The CDR3 DNA follows: TGCAGTGCCCCCTTAGGGGACACTGAAGCTTTCTTT. This sequence encodes CSAPLGDTEAFF.

This chain uses TRBV11-2 with TRBJ1-2; D perhaps matches TRBD1 (6 bases). V lost 8 bases to trimming and J lost 5 bases, with 15 bases between them. CDR1 and CDR2 from the germline V gene are SGHAT and FQNNGV. The CDR3 spans 13 residues. The CDR3 DNA reads TGTGCCAGCCGGGGGGCCGGTGAATATGGCTACACCTTC. Translated, it gives CASRGAGEYGYTF.

The sample holds one count of this clonotype. This chain uses TRBV19 with TRBJ2-4; 8 nucleotides line up with TRBD1. The CDR3 sequence is 17 residues long. V shed 0 bases and J 8 bases; nucleotides not matched to a gene: 12. The germline V gene has CDR1 LNHDA and CDR2 SQIVND (reference sequence). The CDR3 coding sequence is TGTGCCAGTAGTATAGATCGGTACAGGGGGGAAGCTGACATTCAGTACTTC. Amino acid sequence: CASSIDRYRGEADIQYF. The full variable domain, its missing parts supplied by reference TRBV19 and TRBJ2-4, is DGGITQSPKYLFRKEGQNVTLSCEQNLNHDAMYWYRQDPGQGLRLIYYSQIVNDFQKGDIAEGYSVSREKKESFPLTVTSAQKNPTAFYLCASSIDRYRGEADIQYFGAGTRLSVL.

This clonotype was seen a handful of times. J is TRBJ2-3 and V is TRBV28, with TRBD1 matching 8 bases. Germline V gene sequence: CDR1 MDHEN, CDR2 SYDVKM. V was clipped by 6 bases and J by 2 bases; unmatched bases: 7. This CDR3 region has 15 residues. The CDR3 nucleotides are TGTGCCAGCAGCCCAGGGGGCCTACTCACAGATACGCAGTATTTT. Protein sequence: CASSPGGLLTDTQYF.

The chain joins TRBV19 to TRBJ2-1; D perhaps matches TRBD2 (6 bases). The CDR3 has 13 residues. Trimming stripped 8 bases from V and 1 base from J, with 9 bases between. Per the germline V gene, CDR1 is LNHDA and CDR2 is SQIVND (reference sequence). Here the CDR3 DNA reads TGTGCCAGTCGCGGGGATTCCTACAATGAGCAGTTCTTC. As protein: CASRGDSYNEQFF.

The sample holds a few counts of this clonotype. The V gene is TRBV12-3 or TRBV12-4, the J gene TRBJ2-3; 8 bases are a match to TRBD2. The CDR3 sequence is 14 residues long. Trimming removed 10 bases from V and 1 base from J; junction bases left unmatched: 7. CDR3 protein: CATAGAGGTDTQYF. In nucleotides, the CDR3 is TGTGCCACAGCCGGAGCGGGGGGCACAGATACGCAGTATTTT.

This chain joins TRBV3-1 and TRBJ1-2; D gene uncertain. CDR1 is LGHDT, CDR2 YNNKEL, per germline (reference sequence). Trimming removed 4 bases from V and 4 bases from J, with 16 bases in between. The CDR3 length is 15 residues. Written as DNA, the CDR3 is TGTGCCAGCAGCCCCCAAAGAACGGGAGTCTATGGCTACACCTTC. Translating it yields CASSPQRTGVYGYTF. The full variable domain, its missing parts supplied by reference TRBV3-1 and TRBJ1-2, is DTAVSQTPKYLVTQMGNDKSIKCEQNLGHDTMYWYKQDSKKFLKIMFSYNNKELIINETVPNRFSPKSPDKAHLNLHINSLELGDSAVYFCASSPQRTGVYGYTFGSGTRLTVV.

V usage is TRBV6-1 and J usage is TRBJ1-6, with unresolved D. Trimming stripped 7 bases from V and 10 bases from J, with 11 bases between. Per the germline V gene, CDR1 is MNHNS and CDR2 is SASEGT. CDR3 length: 12 residues. CDR3 sequence (DNA): TGTGCCAGCACCGAGGCAGACTCACCCCTCCACTTT. Its protein product is CASTEADSPLHF.

This clonotype was picked up many times. The gene calls are TRBV7-2 and TRBJ1-3; the D gene is possibly TRBD1 (5 bases). V lost 3 bases and J lost 4, with 7 bases in between. Looked up from germline, CDR1 is SGHTA and CDR2 is FQGNSA. This CDR3 is built from 13 residues. CDR3 loop: CASSFAGGNTIYF. In DNA, the CDR3 is TGTGCCAGCAGCTTTGCAGGGGGAAACACCATATATTTT.

This clonotype has a handful of counts. This chain uses TRBV7-2 with TRBJ1-6; D is unresolved. The germline CDR1 and CDR2 sequences are SGHTA and FQGNSA. V was cut by 5 bases and J by 7 bases, with 9 bases left in between. The length of the CDR3 is 13 residues. CDR3 sequence (DNA): TGTGCCAGCAGCGATCAGCAGAATTCACCCCTCCACTTT. Protein product: CASSDQQNSPLHF.

This clonotype has just a few counts. The V and J genes are TRBV5-1 and TRBJ2-1; 8 bases agree with TRBD1. V dropped 4 bases and J dropped 8; count of bases not matched to a gene: 11. The CDR3 covers 15 residues. CDR1 is SGHRS, CDR2 YFSETQ, per germline. The CDR3 spells CASSIKQGESDEQFF. In nucleotides, the CDR3 is TGCGCCAGCAGCATAAAACAGGGGGAGTCGGATGAGCAGTTCTTC.

This chain uses TRBV6-5 with TRBJ2-1, with unresolved D. The germline gives CDR1 MNHEY, CDR2 SVGAGI. The CDR3 length is 13 residues. Trimming left V 4 bases short and J 0 bases short, with 4 bases between. In DNA form, the CDR3 reads TGTGCCAGCAGTTTCCGCTCCTACAATGAGCAGTTCTTC. This sequence encodes CASSFRSYNEQFF.

V usage is TRBV7-9 and J usage is TRBJ2-7, with D perhaps matching TRBD2 (6 bases). V shed 7 bases and J shed 6 bases, with 19 bases lying between them. The CDR3 is 14 residues long. The V gene's germline CDR1 is SEHNR and CDR2 FQNEAQ (reference sequence). The CDR3 nucleotides read TGTGCCAGCAACCCATTTGACCAGGGAGGCGAGCAGTACTTC. Translation gives CASNPFDQGGEQYF. Supplemented by reference TRBV7-9 and TRBJ2-7, the full variable domain reads DTGVSQNPRHKITKRGQNVTFRCDPISEHNRLYWYRQTLGQGPEFLTYFQNEAQLEKSRLLSDRFSAERPKGSFSTLEIQRTEQGDSAMYLCASNPFDQGGEQYFGPGTRLTVT.